This T cell receptor beta chain derives from a study of T cells in Graves' hyperthyroidism and ophthalmopathy. This CDR3 is built from 14 residues. CDR1 and CDR2 (germline): MDHEN, SYDVKM. The V end lost 5 bases, the J end lost 3 bases, and 14 bases lay between the germline ends. Researchers took RNA transcripts and amplified the TCR beta CDR3 regions from them. Initially, a first-round RT-PCR of the TCR CDR3 employed the HTBI primer set. Using its own MiXCR run on the multiplex PCR reads, TCRdb lists one record per CDR3 protein. The profile shows approximately 500,000 distinct CDR3 sequences, just over 45% of them singletons. This clonotype was counted ten times or more.

Input material: peripheral blood or thyroid tissue (not recorded which). This chain links TRBV28 with TRBJ2-7; a possible D gene is TRBD1 (5 bases). This TCR was sampled from a woman under 30 with Graves' hyperthyroidism. The CDR3 nucleotides are TGTGCCAGCAGTGAACACTCAGGGAACTACGAGCAGTACTTC. This translates into CASSEHSGNYEQYF.